These 27 T cell receptor beta chains were sequenced from one sample in a study of blood T cell repertoires in COVID-19. Repertoires were generated with immunoSEQ multiplex PCR, while TCRdb's copy carries only in-frame clones and drops some. Among approximately 350,000 clones listed, 70% to 90% were seen once. Sequenced material: peripheral blood. Receptors originate from a woman aged 25 to 39 with COVID-19, enrolled during active disease.

The chain has TRBV6-5 and TRBJ2-1, with 7 bases lining up with TRBD2. The CDR3 is 14 amino acids. Germline loops: CDR1 MNHEY, CDR2 SVGAGI. The V gene end was trimmed by 9 bases and the J gene end by 6 bases; junction bases not matched to a gene: 11. The CDR3 nucleotides read TGTGCCAGTCATCCAGCGGGGTCCCCCAATGAGCAGTTCTTC. Its translation: CASHPAGSPNEQFF.

J is TRBJ2-7 and V is TRBV11-2; 10 nucleotides match TRBD2. Unmatched junction bases numbered 4, after V lost 0 bases and J lost 2 bases. Per germline, CDR1 SGHAT and CDR2 FQNNGV. The CDR3 is made up of 16 amino acids. As DNA, the CDR3 is TGTGCCAGCAGCTTAGATCCCCTAGCGGGGGCCTACGAGCAGTACGTC. Amino acids: CASSLDPLAGAYEQYV.

This sequence joins TRBV19 and TRBJ1-5, with D perhaps matching TRBD1 (5 bases). Between the trimmed V and J ends, which lost 3 bases and 6 bases, there was a span of 12 bases. The germline gives CDR1 LNHDA, CDR2 SQIVND (reference sequence). The CDR3 has 14 amino acids. This CDR3 is CASSMSGSGQPQHF. The DNA for the CDR3 is TGTGCCAGTAGTATGTCAGGGTCGGGTCAGCCCCAGCATTTT.

The V and J genes are TRBV10-3 and TRBJ1-2; D is possibly TRBD1 (6 bases). The germline CDR1 and CDR2 sequences are ENHRY and SYGVKD. The CDR3 is 11 residues long. Trimming removed 11 bases from V and 4 bases from J, with 11 bases in between. The CDR3 sequence: CASGAGYGYTF. CDR3 nucleotides: TGTGCCTCAGGGGCGGGCTATGGCTACACCTTC.

The J gene is TRBJ2-5, the V gene TRBV6-5; 7 bases match TRBD1. The germline V gene encodes CDR1 MNHEY and CDR2 SVGAGI. V lost 6 bases and J lost 1; bases outside the gene matches: 5. The CDR3 is 14 residues long. CDR3 coding DNA: TGTGCCAGCAGGACACGGGACAGCCAAGAGACCCAGTACTTC. Translation: CASRTRDSQETQYF.

The chain links TRBV30 to TRBJ2-4; 9 bases align to TRBD1. This CDR3 contains 16 residues. V was pared by 2 bases and J by 1 base, with 6 bases of the junction left unmatched. Germline V lookup: CDR1 GTSNPN, CDR2 SVGIG (reference sequence). The CDR3 nucleotides read TGTGCCTGGAGTAAGGACAGGGGTTCCGCCAAAAACATTCAGTACTTC. It specifies CAWSKDRGSAKNIQYF.

This clone was observed a handful of times. V and J are TRBV11-2 and TRBJ1-2, with D perhaps TRBD1 (5 bases). The CDR3 spans 15 residues. V was pared by 0 bases and J by 3 bases, with 11 bases between. The germline gives CDR1 SGHAT, CDR2 FQNNGV. The CDR3 loop is CASSLDRARDYGYTF. CDR3 bases: TGTGCCAGCAGCTTAGATCGGGCCAGGGACTATGGCTACACCTTC.

The rearrangement links TRBV27 to TRBJ1-6; D remains unclear. This CDR3 region has 13 residues. Trimming removed 3 bases at V and 13 bases at J, with 13 bases between. Germline assignment: CDR1 MNHEY and CDR2 SMNVEV (reference sequence). CDR3 residues: CASSFDTRSPLHF. The CDR3 nucleotides read TGTGCCAGCAGTTTCGACACCAGGTCCCCCCTCCACTTT.

V gene TRBV7-9 combines with J gene TRBJ2-3; 8 bases line up with TRBD2. V lost 4 bases to trimming and J lost 0 bases; unmatched junction nucleotides: 3. In germline, CDR1 is SEHNR, CDR2 FQNEAQ (reference sequence). The CDR3 runs to 15 residues. The CDR3 DNA sequence: TGTGCCAGCAGCTCCGGGACTAGTAGCACAGATACGCAGTATTTT. Translating gives CASSSGTSSTDTQYF.

The chain has TRBV13 and TRBJ1-5, with unresolved D. Germline V gene lookup returns CDR1 PRHDT and CDR2 FYEKMQ (reference sequence). The germline V and J ends were trimmed by 3 bases and 7 bases, with 10 bases remaining between them. The CDR3 has 13 residues. CDR3 in amino acids: CASSFRSRQPQHF. CDR3 in DNA: TGTGCCAGCAGCTTCCGTTCCCGGCAGCCCCAGCATTTT.

The genes are TRBV5-1 and TRBJ2-7; D ambiguous. The V gene lost 2 bases and the J gene lost 4 bases, with 13 bases spanning the gap. Germline V gene sequence: CDR1 SGHRS, CDR2 YFSETQ. This CDR3 has 14 amino acids. DNA for the CDR3: TGCGCCAGCAGCTTACCAGAGCGACCTTACGAGCAGTACTTC. It specifies CASSLPERPYEQYF.

The chain is built from TRBV10-3 and TRBJ1-2; TRBD1 aligns across 9 bases. The CDR3 covers 13 residues. The J segment lost 8 bases and the V segment lost 7 bases, leaving 8 bases of the junction unmatched. Germline V CDR1 and CDR2: ENHRY, SYGVKD. The CDR3 DNA reads as TGTGCCATCAAGGGACAGGGTGACGGCGGCTACACCTTC. Translation gives CAIKGQGDGGYTF.

The J gene is TRBJ1-2, the V gene TRBV6-1; TRBD1 matches 12 bases. CDR1 and CDR2 from the germline V gene are MNHNS and SASEGT. The V segment lost 3 bases and the J segment 6 bases; nucleotides outside the gene matches: 8. The CDR3 extends over 16 amino acids. CDR3: CASSDGAGQGAHGYTF. CDR3 sequence (DNA): TGTGCCAGCAGTGATGGGGCGGGACAGGGGGCGCATGGCTACACCTTC.

V usage is TRBV6-5 and J usage is TRBJ2-4; 7 positions match TRBD1. This CDR3 spans 14 amino acids. J gave up 5 bases and V 6 bases, and 7 bases lay outside the gene matches. The V gene's germline CDR1 is MNHEY and CDR2 SVGAGI. DNA of the CDR3: TGTGCCAGCAGGGCCGGGACAGCGCAAAACATTCAGTACTTC. Encoded protein: CASRAGTAQNIQYF.

The rearrangement links TRBV6-5 to TRBJ1-2, with 7 bases identical to TRBD1. Germline assignment: CDR1 MNHEY and CDR2 SVGAGI. The CDR3 contains 12 residues. V lost 6 bases to trimming and J lost 6 bases; unmatched junction nucleotides: 4. CDR3 DNA sequence: TGTGCCAGCAGACCGAGGGGGCATGGCTACACCTTC. Protein sequence: CASRPRGHGYTF.

The genes are TRBV4-3 and TRBJ2-5, with D possibly matching TRBD1 (6 bases). The germline CDR1 and CDR2 sequences are LGHNA and YSLEER. Trimming pared 4 bases from V and 0 bases from J, leaving 9 bases between. The CDR3 extends over 14 amino acids. The CDR3 nucleotides are TGCGCCAGCAGCCGTGACAGGTACCAAGAGACCCAGTACTTC. It translates to CASSRDRYQETQYF.

The chain links TRBV4-3 to TRBJ2-2; a weak D match, TRBD1 (6 bases). The CDR3 runs 17 residues. Germline V lookup: CDR1 LGHNA, CDR2 YSLEER. V was clipped by 0 bases and J by 1 base, with 12 bases between them. CDR3 amino acids: CASSQDQRGMNTGELFF. The CDR3 DNA reads TGCGCCAGCAGCCAAGACCAAAGGGGGATGAACACCGGGGAGCTGTTTTTT.

The rearrangement links TRBV28 to TRBJ2-7; TRBD1 agrees at 8 bases. Unmatched junction bases numbered 9, after V lost 3 bases and J lost 5 bases. Germline V CDR1 and CDR2: MDHEN, SYDVKM. The CDR3 extends over 15 amino acids. DNA for the CDR3: TGTGCCAGCAGTTTGTTGGGGGCAGGGGGCGACGAGCAGTACTTC. As protein: CASSLLGAGGDEQYF.

The chain's CDR3 is CAWSDDREEKLFF. DNA of the CDR3: TGTGCCTGGAGTGACGACAGGGAGGAAAAACTGTTTTTT. This chain joins TRBV30 and TRBJ1-4; 7 bases agree with TRBD1. Germline trimming cut 1 base from V and 8 bases from J; bases unmatched to any gene: 4. This CDR3 comprises 13 residues. The V gene's germline CDR1 is GTSNPN and CDR2 SVGIG (reference sequence). Drawing the rest from reference TRBV30 and TRBJ1-4, the complete variable domain is SQTIHQWPATLVQPVGSPLSLECTVEGTSNPNLYWYRQAAGRGLQLLFYSVGIGQISSEVPQNLSASRPQDRQFILSSKKLLLSDSGFYLCAWSDDREEKLFFGSGTQLSVL.

The chain combines TRBV27 with TRBJ2-3, with D perhaps matching TRBD1 (6 bases). In germline, CDR1 is MNHEY, CDR2 SMNVEV (reference sequence). V was trimmed by 5 bases and J by 0 bases, leaving 12 bases between them. This CDR3 comprises 15 residues. CDR3 protein: CASSAGTLSTDTQYF. CDR3 nucleotide sequence: TGTGCCAGCAGTGCAGGGACATTGAGCACAGATACGCAGTATTTT.

V is TRBV4-3 and J is TRBJ2-5, with D possibly being TRBD1 (5 bases). With 0 bases removed from V and 3 bases from J, the gap between germline ends came to 11 bases. The length of the CDR3 is 15 residues. CDR1 and CDR2 (germline): LGHNA, YSLEER. The CDR3 loop is CASSQEGLEEETQYF. CDR3 coding DNA: TGCGCCAGCAGCCAAGAGGGGCTAGAAGAAGAGACCCAGTACTTC.

The CDR3: CASSQGDRGHQPQHF. The CDR3 bases are TGTGCCAGCAGCCAAGGTGACAGGGGACATCAGCCCCAGCATTTT. This sequence joins TRBV3-1 (or the pseudogene TRBV3-2) and TRBJ1-5, with 8 nucleotides matching TRBD1. Germline CDR1 is LGHDT and CDR2 is YNNKEL (reference sequence). This CDR3 contains 15 residues. The trim removed 1 base at V and 5 bases at J, leaving 4 bases unmatched.

J is TRBJ1-2 and V is TRBV5-1, with 8 positions matching TRBD1. Per germline, CDR1 SGHRS and CDR2 YFSETQ. This CDR3 contains 13 residues. Trimming removed 4 bases from V and 6 bases from J; junction bases left unmatched: 5. CDR3 nucleotides: TGCGCCAGCAGCACAGGACAGGGAGATGGCTACACCTTC. Translating gives CASSTGQGDGYTF.

The chain couples TRBV28 to TRBJ1-2, with D maybe TRBD1 (6 bases). Trimming pared 8 bases from V and 5 bases from J, leaving 27 bases between. This CDR3 is 17 amino acids long. The V gene's germline CDR1 is MDHEN and CDR2 SYDVKM. CDR3 protein: CASSSNGQPGDLYGYTF. In DNA, the CDR3 is TGTGCCAGCTCGTCGAATGGACAGCCCGGGGACCTTTATGGCTACACCTTC.

This rearrangement joins TRBV6-2 or TRBV6-3 to TRBJ1-2; D unclear. The CDR3 runs 17 residues. Germline V gene data show CDR1 as MNHEY and CDR2 as SVGEGT. The germline V and J ends were trimmed by 0 bases and 2 bases, with 16 bases remaining between them. CDR3 sequence (DNA): TGTGCCAGCAGTTACTCGACTCGGGATCGAGGCAACTATGGCTACACCTTC. It encodes CASSYSTRDRGNYGYTF.

V and J are TRBV5-8 and TRBJ2-7; D ambiguous. Germline loops: CDR1 SGHTS, CDR2 YDEGEE. V lost 2 bases, J lost 6 bases, and 12 bases lay in between. The CDR3 has 13 residues. The CDR3 nucleotides are TGTGCCAGCAGCTTACTATGGCGGAGCGAGCAGTACGTC. Its protein product is CASSLLWRSEQYV.

This sequence joins TRBV15 and TRBJ1-5; 10 nucleotides line up with TRBD1. Germline lookup yields CDR1 LNHNV and CDR2 YYDKDF (reference sequence). V shed 1 base and J 6 bases; nucleotides not matched to a gene: 6. The CDR3 spans 16 residues. The CDR3 coding sequence is TGTGCCACCAGCAGAGTGTCGCGGACAGGGGGTCAGCCCCAGCATTTT. It is translated as CATSRVSRTGGQPQHF.